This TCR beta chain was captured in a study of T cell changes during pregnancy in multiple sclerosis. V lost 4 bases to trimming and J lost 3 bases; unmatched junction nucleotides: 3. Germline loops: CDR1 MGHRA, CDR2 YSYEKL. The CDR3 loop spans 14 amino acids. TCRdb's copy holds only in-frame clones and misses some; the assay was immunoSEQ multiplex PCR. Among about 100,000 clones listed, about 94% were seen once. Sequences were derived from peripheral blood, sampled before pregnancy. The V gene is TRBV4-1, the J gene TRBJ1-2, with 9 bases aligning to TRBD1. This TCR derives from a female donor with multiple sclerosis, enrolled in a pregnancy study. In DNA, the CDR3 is TGCGCCAGCAGCCCGCGGACAGGGGACTATGGCTACACCTTC. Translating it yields CASSPRTGDYGYTF.